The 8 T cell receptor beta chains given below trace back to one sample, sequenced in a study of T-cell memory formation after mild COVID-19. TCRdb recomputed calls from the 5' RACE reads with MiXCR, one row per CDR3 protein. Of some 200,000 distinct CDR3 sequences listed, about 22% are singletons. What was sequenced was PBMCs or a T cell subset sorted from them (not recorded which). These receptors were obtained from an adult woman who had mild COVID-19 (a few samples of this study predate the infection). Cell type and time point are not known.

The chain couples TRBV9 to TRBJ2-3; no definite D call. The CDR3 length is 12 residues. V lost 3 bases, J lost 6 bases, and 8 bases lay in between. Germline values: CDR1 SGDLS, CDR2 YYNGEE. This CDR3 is CASSGGMDTQYF. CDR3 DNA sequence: TGTGCCAGCAGCGGGGGAATGGATACGCAGTATTTT.

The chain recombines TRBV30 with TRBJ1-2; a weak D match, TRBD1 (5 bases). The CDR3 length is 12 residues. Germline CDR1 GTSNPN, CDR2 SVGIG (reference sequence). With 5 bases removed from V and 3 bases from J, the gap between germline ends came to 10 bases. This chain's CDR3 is CAWWVGDYGYTF. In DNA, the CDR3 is TGTGCCTGGTGGGTGGGGGACTATGGCTACACCTTC.

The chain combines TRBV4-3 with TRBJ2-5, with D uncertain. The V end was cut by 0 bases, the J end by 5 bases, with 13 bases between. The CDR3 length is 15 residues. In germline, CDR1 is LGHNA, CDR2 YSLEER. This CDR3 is CASSQDPAFRETQYF. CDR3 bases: TGCGCCAGCAGCCAAGACCCGGCTTTTCGGGAGACCCAGTACTTC.

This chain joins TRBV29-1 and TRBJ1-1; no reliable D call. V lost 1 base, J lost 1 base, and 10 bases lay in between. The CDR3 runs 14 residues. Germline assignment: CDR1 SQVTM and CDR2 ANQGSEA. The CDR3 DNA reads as TGCAGCGTTGAAGGTTCCATACAGAACACTGAAGCTTTCTTT. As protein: CSVEGSIQNTEAFF.

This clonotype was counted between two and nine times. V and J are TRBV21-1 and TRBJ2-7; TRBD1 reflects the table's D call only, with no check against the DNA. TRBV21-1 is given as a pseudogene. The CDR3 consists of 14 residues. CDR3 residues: CASSKERGSYEQYF. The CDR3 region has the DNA TGTGCCAGCAGCAAAGAGAGGGGTAGCTACGAGCAGTACTTC.

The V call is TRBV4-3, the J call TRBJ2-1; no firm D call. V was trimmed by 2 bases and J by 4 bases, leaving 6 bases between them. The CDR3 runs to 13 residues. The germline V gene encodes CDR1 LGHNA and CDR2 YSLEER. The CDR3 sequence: CASSQRAYNEQFF. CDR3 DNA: TGCGCCAGCAGCCAAAGAGCATACAATGAGCAGTTCTTC.

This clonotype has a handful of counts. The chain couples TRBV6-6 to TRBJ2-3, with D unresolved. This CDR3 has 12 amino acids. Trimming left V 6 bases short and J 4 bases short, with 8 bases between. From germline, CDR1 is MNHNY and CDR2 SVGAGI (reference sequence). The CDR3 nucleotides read TGTGCCAGCAGCGAAGGCCCAGATACGCAGTATTTT. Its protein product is CASSEGPDTQYF.

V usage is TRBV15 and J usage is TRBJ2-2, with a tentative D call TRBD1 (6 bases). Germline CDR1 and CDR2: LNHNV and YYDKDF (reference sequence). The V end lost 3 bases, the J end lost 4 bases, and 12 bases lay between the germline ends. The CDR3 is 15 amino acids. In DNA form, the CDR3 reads TGTGCCACCAGCAGGGACAGTCCGTCCACCGGGGAGCTGTTTTTT. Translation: CATSRDSPSTGELFF.